This T cell receptor (beta chain) was profiled in a study of CD8 T cells in Susac syndrome. cDNA came from approximately 0.5 to 1 ug RNA primed by random hexamers. With immunoSEQ multiplex PCR, TCR beta CDR3 was amplified across 54 Vbeta and 13 Jbeta. TCRdb reanalysed the immunoSEQ multiplex PCR reads using MiXCR and keeps one entry per CDR3 protein. The sample comprises 150,000 to 200,000 distinct CDR3 sequences, approximately 93% of which are singletons, and about 0.1% rests with the top ten. Trimming left V 1 base short and J 5 bases short, with 11 bases between. Germline loops: CDR1 MGHRA, CDR2 YSYEKL. This CDR3 region has 15 residues. This clonotype has just one count. Included as multiple sclerosis controls were treatment-naive patients who had stable or active relapsing-remitting disease. Negative isolation yielded CD4+ and CD8+ T cells, and FACS enriched TEMRA cells.

This sequence was found in a human donor with multiple sclerosis. Sequencing input: CD4+ T cells from PBMCs. V and J are TRBV4-1 and TRBJ1-4, with a tentative D call TRBD1 (5 bases). The CDR3 reads CASSQVEGMNEKLFF. CDR3 sequence (DNA): TGCGCCAGCAGCCAAGTGGAGGGGATGAATGAAAAACTGTTTTTT.